This T cell receptor (beta chain) appears in the sequencing data of a study of blood T cell repertoires in COVID-19. Across the study: Sites across the United States, Italy and Spain contributed samples from acute and convalescent COVID-19. The cDNA or gDNA used as material had been derived from T cells, B-cell-depleted T cells, or PBMCs.

This CDR3 region has 15 residues. The V gene's germline CDR1 is SGHRS and CDR2 YFSETQ. V trimming: 4 bases; J trimming: 1 base; junction bases outside the gene matches: 7. Per the original data handling: Amplification with reference gene primers provided the estimates of nucleated cell counts. Generated by immunoSEQ multiplex PCR, the TCRdb table keeps only in-frame clones and is missing some. V, J and clone size were drawn from that table, and D and trimming were deduced from the DNA. The sample includes approximately 270,000 clones, around 88% of them seen just once. This clone was recorded once. The sample comprised peripheral blood. The J gene is TRBJ2-7, the V gene TRBV5-1; TRBD1 matches 8 bases. This clonotype originated in an elderly man with acute or convalescent COVID-19. The DNA for the CDR3 is TGCGCCAGCAGCACAGGGGGTTCTAAATCCTACGAGCAGTACTTC. Protein: CASSTGGSKSYEQYF.